This T cell receptor beta chain was sequenced during a study of blood T cell repertoires in COVID-19. Across the study: T cells, B-cell-depleted T cells, or PBMCs supplied cDNA or gDNA.

Germline CDR1 and CDR2: SGHTA and FQGNSA. The J segment lost 7 bases and the V segment lost 8 bases, leaving 7 bases of the junction unmatched. The CDR3 is 13 amino acids. Here immunoSEQ multiplex PCR was the method, and the copy in TCRdb shows in-frame clones only, minus some. The sample lists about 99,000 clones, around 83% occurring once. Specimen: peripheral blood. The chain is built from TRBV7-2 and TRBJ2-1, with 8 bases aligning to TRBD2. The TCR originated in a man between 65 and 80 years old with active or convalescent COVID-19. CDR3 DNA: TGTGCCAGCCGATACGGGGGGGCGAATGAGCAGTTCTTC. Residues: CASRYGGANEQFF.